Following are 4 T cell receptor beta chains from one sample sequenced in a study of blood T cell repertoires in COVID-19. Clones were sequenced by immunoSEQ multiplex PCR, and TCRdb holds only the in-frame ones, with some missing. The repertoire has some 150,000 clones, just under 85% of them found once; the top ten carry 3%. The sample comprised peripheral blood. These receptors all stem from a woman over 75 with acute or convalescent COVID-19.

The chain employs TRBV19 and TRBJ2-5, with TRBD1 identical over 7 bases. The CDR3 is made up of 16 amino acids. Per the germline V gene, CDR1 is LNHDA and CDR2 is SQIVND (reference sequence). J gave up 5 bases and V 5 bases, and 14 bases lay outside the gene matches. This CDR3 is CASSDPGTPRGETQYF. The CDR3 bases are TGTGCCAGTAGTGACCCCGGGACACCCAGGGGGGAGACCCAGTACTTC.

This sequence joins TRBV29-1 and TRBJ2-3, with 13 bases identical to TRBD2. This CDR3 is 15 amino acids long. The V gene's germline CDR1 is SQVTM and CDR2 ANQGSEA. J gave up 2 bases and V 7 bases, and 6 bases lay outside the gene matches. The CDR3 DNA follows: TGCAGCGCCACCGGGACTAGCGGGGACACAGATACGCAGTATTTT. This sequence encodes CSATGTSGDTDTQYF.

The J gene is TRBJ1-2, the V gene TRBV6-2 or TRBV6-3; weak D call: TRBD1 (6 bases). The length of the CDR3 is 14 residues. The germline CDR1 and CDR2 sequences are MNHEY and SVGEGT. V gave up 6 bases and J gave up 3 bases, with 14 bases separating them. CDR3 protein: CASSDTGQHYGYTF. As DNA, the CDR3 is TGTGCCAGCAGCGATACAGGGCAGCACTATGGCTACACCTTC.

The rearrangement links TRBV12-3 or TRBV12-4 to TRBJ2-7; D is unclear. This CDR3 has 13 amino acids. Trimming pared 3 bases from V and 2 bases from J, leaving 8 bases between. As DNA, the CDR3 is TGTGCCAGCAGTTTTACCAGTACCTACGAGCAGTACTTC. It is translated as CASSFTSTYEQYF.